The 21 T cell receptor beta chains below all came from one sample that was sequenced in a study of Graves' ophthalmopathy and Graves' hyperthyroidism. RNA transcripts yielded amplified TCR beta CDR3 regions. Amplification began with first-round RT-PCR using HTBI primers, then second-round multiplex PCR was performed. TCRdb used MiXCR to reprocess the multiplex PCR reads, holding one entry per CDR3 protein. The table records around 1.1 million distinct CDR3 sequences, about 36% of them present only once. Sequencing was performed on peripheral blood or thyroid tissue (not recorded which). The receptors come from an adult man with Graves' hyperthyroidism.

At least ten counts were recorded for this clonotype. This rearrangement joins TRBV11-2 to TRBJ1-2; D gene uncertain. V lost 3 bases to trimming and J lost 7 bases, with 12 bases between them. Germline-derived CDR1 and CDR2 are SGHAT and FQNNGV. The CDR3 totals 13 residues. CDR3 DNA: TGTGCCAGCAGCTTGAGTTTGGAGGGTGGCTACACCTTC. This sequence encodes CASSLSLEGGYTF.

In the case of this clonotype: One base away lies a much larger clone, so this may be a sequencing read error. The CDR3 here is CASTDRIGYTF. CDR3 coding DNA: TGTGCCAGCACAGACAGGATTGGCTACACCTTC. The chain employs TRBV10-3 and TRBJ1-2, with D possibly matching TRBD1 (6 bases). V was clipped by 10 bases and J by 7 bases, with 13 bases between them. Germline CDR1 is ENHRY and CDR2 is SYGVKD. The CDR3 consists of 11 residues.

The genes are TRBV7-2 and TRBJ1-2; TRBD1 aligns across 9 bases. The J segment lost 8 bases and the V segment lost 3 bases, leaving 22 bases of the junction unmatched. Germline CDR1 reads SGHTA; CDR2 reads FQGNSA. The CDR3 loop spans 19 amino acids. This chain's CDR3 is CASSFRSGTGKDSLKGYTF. The CDR3 DNA follows: TGTGCCAGCAGCTTTCGCTCGGGGACAGGGAAGGACTCTCTAAAGGGCTACACCTTC.

The chain is built from TRBV10-3 and TRBJ1-5; D gene uncertain. The CDR3 is 14 residues long. V was clipped by 10 bases and J by 4 bases, with 17 bases between them. Germline-derived CDR1 and CDR2 are ENHRY and SYGVKD. The chain's CDR3 is CASNDPIRNQPQHF. The CDR3, as DNA: TGTGCCAGCAACGACCCCATAAGGAATCAGCCCCAGCATTTT.

This clonotype has a count of ten or more. This chain uses TRBV7-2 with TRBJ1-5, with D unresolved. Germline CDR1 and CDR2: SGHTA and FQGNSA. CDR3 length: 17 residues. V was clipped by 4 bases and J by 0 bases, with 16 bases between them. The CDR3 DNA sequence: TGTGCCAGCAGCTCCCGGCCCCAGATGTATAGCAATCAGCCCCAGCATTTT. Its protein product is CASSSRPQMYSNQPQHF.

The chain combines TRBV19 with TRBJ1-3; no reliable D call. Germline V gene data show CDR1 as LNHDA and CDR2 as SQIVND (reference sequence). The CDR3 length is 16 residues. Between the trimmed V and J ends, which lost 6 bases and 0 bases, there was a span of 15 bases. The DNA of the CDR3 is TGTGCCAGTAGCCTACAGCCCGGGAGCTCTGGAAACACCATATATTTT. It codes for CASSLQPGSSGNTIYF.

A note on this clonotype: A much larger clone sits a single nucleotide away, making a read error possible. The chain employs TRBV7-2 and TRBJ2-7; D remains ambiguous. CDR3 length equals 14 residues. Germline V gene lookup returns CDR1 SGHTA and CDR2 FQGNSA. V lost 1 base and J lost 8, with 15 bases in between. CDR3 nucleotide sequence: TGTGCCAGCAGCTTAGAGTCCGGTATGGGGAAGCAGTACTTC. Protein: CASSLESGMGKQYF.

This clonotype was picked up many times. The V call is TRBV20-1, the J call TRBJ2-7, with 8 bases fitting TRBD2. The ends lost 2 bases at V and 4 bases at J; junction bases unmatched: 10. Germline CDR1 reads DFQATT; CDR2 reads SNEGSKA (reference sequence). The CDR3 length is 15 residues. DNA of the CDR3: TGCAGTGCTAGAAGTGATCGGGAGGGCCGGTACGAGCAGTACTTC. Encoded protein: CSARSDREGRYEQYF.

This clonotype has ten or more counts. Possible read error: a much larger clone is one base away. This chain links TRBV7-9 with TRBJ2-5; D gene uncertain. The CDR3 is 11 residues long. Germline assignment: CDR1 SEHNR and CDR2 FQNEAQ (reference sequence). CDR3 in amino acids: CASRLDETQYF. Here the CDR3 DNA reads TGTGCCAGCAGGTTAGATGAGACCCAGTACTTC.

The chain uses TRBV7-9 and TRBJ2-2; TRBD2 might be the D (6 bases). Trimming pared 2 bases from V and 0 bases from J, leaving 13 bases between. Per germline, CDR1 SEHNR and CDR2 FQNEAQ (reference sequence). This CDR3 contains 17 residues. The CDR3 DNA reads TGTGCCAGCAGCTTATCCGGGCGGACTACGAACACCGGGGAGCTGTTTTTT. This translates into CASSLSGRTTNTGELFF.

This clonotype came up many times. The rearrangement joins TRBV29-1 to TRBJ2-5; tentatively, D is TRBD1 (6 bases). Trimming took off 3 bases at V and 0 bases at J, with 8 bases between the two ends. The germline CDR1 and CDR2 sequences are SQVTM and ANQGSEA. The CDR3 is 13 residues long. CDR3 protein: CSVDGDNQETQYF. The CDR3 DNA reads TGCAGCGTTGATGGGGACAACCAAGAGACCCAGTACTTC.

This chain connects TRBV19 to TRBJ1-5, with a tentative D call TRBD1 (6 bases). Germline CDR1 reads LNHDA; CDR2 reads SQIVND (reference sequence). V lost 6 bases, J lost 6 bases, and 9 bases lay in between. This CDR3 region has 12 residues. CDR3 coding DNA: TGTGCCAGTAGGGACAGAACTCAGCCCCAGCATTTT. It is translated as CASRDRTQPQHF.

The sample holds a few counts of this clonotype. The CDR3 region is CASTQGDSYGELFF. DNA of the CDR3: TGCGCCAGCACTCAGGGGGACAGTTACGGGGAGCTGTTTTTT. This chain links TRBV5-1 with TRBJ2-2; the match to TRBD1 covers 7 bases. The CDR3 runs to 14 residues. The J segment lost 7 bases and the V segment lost 6 bases, leaving 9 bases of the junction unmatched. The germline gives CDR1 SGHRS, CDR2 YFSETQ.

This clonotype was seen repeatedly, ten times or more. The chain couples TRBV7-3 to TRBJ2-7, with 10 bases aligning to TRBD1. V was clipped by 5 bases and J by 7 bases; unmatched bases: 8. Germline CDR1 SGHTA, CDR2 FQGTGA. The CDR3 loop spans 14 amino acids. CDR3 nucleotide sequence: TGTGCCAGCAGCATGGGACAGGGGATTCGGGAGCAGTACTTC. Translating it yields CASSMGQGIREQYF.

This clonotype was observed at least ten times. The chain couples TRBV10-3 to TRBJ1-5; no clear D. Trimming removed 4 bases at V and 2 bases at J, with 9 bases between. The CDR3 totals 14 residues. Per the germline V gene, CDR1 is ENHRY and CDR2 is SYGVKD. CDR3 coding DNA: TGTGCCATCAGTGTCACTCAAGGCAATCAGCCCCAGCATTTT. Residues: CAISVTQGNQPQHF.

The V gene is TRBV6-1, the J gene TRBJ1-3, with D perhaps TRBD1 or TRBD2 (5 bases each). TRBJ2-2 explains the end of the DNA better; the J call may be wrong. The CDR3 has 16 residues. The germline V gene has CDR1 MNHNS and CDR2 SASEGT. For the CDR3, the DNA is TGTGCCAGCAGTGAAGTTGGGACGGGTGAGACCGGGGAGCTGTTTTTT. It codes for CASSEVGTGETGELFF.

The DNA of the CDR3 is TGTGCCAGTAGTATACCGGGACCAGCCCGCGAGCAGTACTTC. Residues: CASSIPGPAREQYF. The J gene is TRBJ2-7, the V gene TRBV19, with D perhaps matching TRBD1 or TRBD2 (5 bases each). The CDR3 has 14 residues. Germline CDR1 is LNHDA and CDR2 is SQIVND (reference sequence). V lost 2 bases and J 6 bases, leaving 14 bases between the germline ends. The whole variable domain, remainder taken from reference TRBV19 and TRBJ2-7, is DGGITQSPKYLFRKEGQNVTLSCEQNLNHDAMYWYRQDPGQGLRLIYYSQIVNDFQKGDIAEGYSVSREKKESFPLTVTSAQKNPTAFYLCASSIPGPAREQYFGPGTRLTVT.

Points on this clonotype: The germline gene is not matched at one end of the junction; a read error may be the cause. The gene calls are TRBV11-2 and TRBJ2-5, with D possibly matching TRBD1 (5 bases). From germline, CDR1 is SGHAT and CDR2 FQNNGV. The CDR3 runs to 15 residues. CDR3 amino acids: CAISRVERSGETQYF. The CDR3 nucleotides are TGTGCCATCAGCCGAGTCGAGAGGTCAGGGGAGACCCAGTACTTC.

This clonotype was recorded many times. J is TRBJ2-7 and V is TRBV24-1; D uncertain. CDR1 KGHDR and CDR2 SFDVKD come from the germline V gene. The CDR3 is 11 residues long. V was cut by 0 bases and J by 12 bases, with 8 bases left in between. The CDR3 region is CATSDLEDSYF. DNA for the CDR3: TGTGCCACCAGTGATTTGGAGGATTCGTACTTC.

V gene TRBV19 combines with J gene TRBJ1-6, with TRBD1 matching over 9 bases. The CDR3 has 17 residues. V lost 6 bases, J lost 10 bases, and 16 bases stayed unmatched. In germline, CDR1 is LNHDA, CDR2 SQIVND (reference sequence). The CDR3 nucleotides are TGTGCCAGTAGCTTGACCGACGCCGGGACAGGGTGGTCACCCCTCCACTTT. It translates to CASSLTDAGTGWSPLHF. Full variable domain (rest looked up from reference TRBV19 and TRBJ1-6): DGGITQSPKYLFRKEGQNVTLSCEQNLNHDAMYWYRQDPGQGLRLIYYSQIVNDFQKGDIAEGYSVSREKKESFPLTVTSAQKNPTAFYLCASSLTDAGTGWSPLHFGNGTRLTVT.

The chain joins TRBV7-2 to TRBJ1-2; 7 nucleotides align to TRBD1. Per germline, CDR1 SGHTA and CDR2 FQGNSA. With V trimmed by 5 bases and J by 3 bases, 9 bases remained unmatched. The CDR3 has 15 residues. The CDR3 spells CASSLGQAGDYGYTF. The CDR3 coding sequence is TGTGCCAGCAGCCTAGGACAGGCTGGAGACTATGGCTACACCTTC.